This passage covers 11 T cell receptor beta chains from one sample sequenced in a study of blood T cell repertoires in COVID-19. Libraries were prepared by immunoSEQ multiplex PCR; TCRdb keeps only in-frame clonotypes and omits some of them. The sample lists 150,000 to 200,000 clones, roughly 85% seen once, with more than 9% in the top ten. The material sequenced was peripheral blood. The receptors were sampled from an elderly woman with active or convalescent COVID-19.

The chain joins TRBV6-5 to TRBJ1-4, with D tentatively TRBD1 (5 bases). The CDR3 has 15 amino acids. Trimming took off 2 bases at V and 3 bases at J, with 10 bases between the two ends. CDR1 is MNHEY and CDR2 is SVGAGI in the germline V gene. CDR3 DNA sequence: TGTGCCAGCAGTTACCAGGGTGTACCTAATGAAAAACTGTTTTTT. Protein sequence: CASSYQGVPNEKLFF.

V usage is TRBV4-1 and J usage is TRBJ1-1, with 7 bases matching TRBD1. Germline loops: CDR1 MGHRA, CDR2 YSYEKL. The CDR3 totals 16 residues. V lost 2 bases to trimming and J lost 4 bases; unmatched junction nucleotides: 10. DNA for the CDR3: TGCGCCAGCAGCCAACAAAGTACAGGGGCCGCCACTGAAGCTTTCTTT. Its protein is CASSQQSTGAATEAFF.

This sequence joins TRBV5-4 and TRBJ2-5, with D unclear. The germline V and J ends were trimmed by 4 bases and 7 bases, with 14 bases remaining between them. The CDR3 sequence is 13 residues long. The germline V gene has CDR1 SGHNT and CDR2 YYREEE (reference sequence). This chain's CDR3 is CASSPARELTQYF. DNA for the CDR3: TGTGCCAGCAGCCCCGCGAGAGAACTGACCCAGTACTTC.

This chain connects TRBV19 to TRBJ1-1; D possibly corresponds to TRBD1 (6 bases). CDR1 LNHDA and CDR2 SQIVND come from the germline V gene (reference sequence). The length of the CDR3 is 16 residues. V shed 3 bases and J shed 5 bases, with 19 bases lying between them. CDR3 loop: CASSIGMGALRTEAFF. Here the CDR3 DNA reads TGTGCCAGTAGTATTGGAATGGGGGCATTGCGGACTGAAGCTTTCTTT.

This clone was seen just once. V usage is TRBV10-3 and J usage is TRBJ1-5; D might be TRBD1 (6 bases). Germline CDR1 and CDR2: ENHRY and SYGVKD. The CDR3 sequence is 15 residues long. Trimming took 2 bases from V and 0 from J, leaving 8 bases between them. For the CDR3, the DNA is TGTGCCATCAGTGAGAACAGGGTTAGCAATCAGCCCCAGCATTTT. Encoded protein: CAISENRVSNQPQHF.

This chain joins TRBV6-1 and TRBJ2-1; 12 bases match TRBD2. The trim removed 2 bases at V and 1 base at J, leaving 6 bases unmatched. This CDR3 has 18 residues. Per the germline V gene, CDR1 is MNHNS and CDR2 is SASEGT. CDR3 sequence: CASSEPLGLAGSYNEQFF. The CDR3 coding sequence is TGTGCCAGCAGTGAACCCCTCGGACTAGCGGGGTCCTACAATGAGCAGTTCTTC.

The V call is TRBV30, the J call TRBJ1-3, with D hard to call. Germline CDR1 and CDR2: GTSNPN and SVGIG (reference sequence). This CDR3 spans 15 amino acids. V lost 2 bases, J lost 0 bases, and 11 bases lay in between. The CDR3, as DNA: TGTGCCTGGAGTTATCGCGGTAGCTCTGGAAACACCATATATTTT. Protein: CAWSYRGSSGNTIYF.

The chain uses TRBV6-5 and TRBJ2-1, with 9 bases that match TRBD2. This CDR3 region has 15 residues. Germline V gene data show CDR1 as MNHEY and CDR2 as SVGAGI. After removal of 4 bases from V and 8 bases from J, the junction contained 9 bases not matched to a gene. For the CDR3, the DNA is TGTGCCAGCAGTTTGACTAGCGGAGGAGTCTATGAGCAGTTCTTC. It codes for CASSLTSGGVYEQFF.

The chain couples TRBV12-1 to TRBJ1-2. TRBV12-1 is classified as a pseudogene. The CDR3 is 13 amino acids. CDR3 sequence (DNA): TGTGCCAGCCCCATGACGGGAAACTATGGCTACACCTTC. It specifies CASPMTGNYGYTF.

The chain employs TRBV2 and TRBJ2-5; 7 bases are a match to TRBD2. Looked up from germline, CDR1 is SNHLY and CDR2 is FYNNEI. J was trimmed by 0 bases and V by 5 bases; bases with no gene match: 3. The CDR3 has 14 residues. The CDR3 loop reads CASSLGGYQETQYF. CDR3 nucleotides: TGTGCCAGCAGTCTCGGGGGGTACCAAGAGACCCAGTACTTC.

In nucleotides, the CDR3 is TGTGCCAGCTCACCAGACAGCCTGAACACTGAAGCTTTCTTT. Protein sequence: CASSPDSLNTEAFF. V usage is TRBV18 and J usage is TRBJ1-1, with a weak D call TRBD1 (5 bases). V lost 2 bases to trimming and J lost 0 bases, with 7 bases between them. The length of the CDR3 is 14 residues. Germline lookup yields CDR1 KGHSH and CDR2 LQKENI. Based on the CDR3 plus reference TRBV18 and TRBJ1-1, the full variable domain is NAGVMQNPRHLVRRRGQEARLRCSPMKGHSHVYWYRQLPEEGLKFMVYLQKENIIDESGMPKERFSAEFPKEGPSILRIQQVVRGDSAAYFCASSPDSLNTEAFFGQGTRLTVV.